These 27 T cell receptor beta chains were sequenced from one sample in a study of T cells in Graves' hyperthyroidism and ophthalmopathy. Template material for amplifying TCR beta CDR3 regions consisted of RNA transcripts. During a first-round RT-PCR of the TCR CDR3, the HTBI primer set was used. TCRdb reprocessed the multiplex PCR reads via MiXCR and lists one record per CDR3 protein. The data contain around 60,000 distinct CDR3 sequences, around 50% of them singletons. Sequencing was carried out using blood. The origin of the receptors is a woman aged 25-40 years with Graves' ophthalmopathy.

This rearrangement joins TRBV20-1 to TRBJ2-7; TRBD2 is a possible D gene (6 bases). In germline, CDR1 is DFQATT, CDR2 SNEGSKA (reference sequence). The CDR3 covers 14 residues. Deletions cut 7 bases from V and 4 bases from J, with 20 bases between. The CDR3 protein is CSGLSGLLAYEQYF. As DNA, the CDR3 is TGCAGTGGCCTTAGCGGTTTACTCGCATACGAGCAGTACTTC.

This clonotype showed up many times. V gene TRBV5-1 combines with J gene TRBJ2-5, with TRBD2 matching over 8 bases. Germline CDR1 SGHRS, CDR2 YFSETQ. V shed 4 bases and J 5 bases; nucleotides not matched to a gene: 4. The CDR3 totals 13 residues. CDR3 coding DNA: TGCGCCAGCAGCACGGGACTAGAGGAGACCCAGTACTTC. Amino acid sequence: CASSTGLEETQYF.

This clonotype was seen repeatedly, ten times or more. V usage is TRBV5-1 and J usage is TRBJ1-1, with 9 positions matching TRBD1. The ends lost 2 bases at V and 5 bases at J; junction bases unmatched: 7. The CDR3 is 15 amino acids. Germline-derived CDR1 and CDR2 are SGHRS and YFSETQ. CDR3 nucleotide sequence: TGCGCCAGCAGCTTAGAGGGACAGGGATGGACTGAAGCTTTCTTT. This encodes CASSLEGQGWTEAFF.

The V and J genes are TRBV7-2 and TRBJ1-4; a weak D match, TRBD1 (5 bases). CDR1 SGHTA and CDR2 FQGNSA come from the germline V gene. The CDR3 consists of 13 residues. V was shortened by 4 bases and J by 7 bases, with 10 bases between the two germline ends. CDR3 DNA: TGTGCCAGCAGCTCCCGGGGGGGTGAAAAACTGTTTTTT. Amino acids: CASSSRGGEKLFF.

This clonotype was seen at least ten times. This sequence joins TRBV9 and TRBJ2-1; TRBD1 agrees at 7 bases. The CDR3 is 16 residues long. V lost 4 bases and J lost 8; bases outside the gene matches: 15. Germline lookup yields CDR1 SGDLS and CDR2 YYNGEE. The CDR3 bases are TGTGCCAGCAGCCCAGACAGGGTGCCGAAATTGGATGAGCAGTTCTTC. Protein sequence: CASSPDRVPKLDEQFF. Full variable domain (outside the CDR3, taken from reference TRBV9 and TRBJ2-1): DSGVTQTPKHLITATGQRVTLRCSPRSGDLSVYWYQQSLDQGLQFLIQYYNGEERAKGNILERFSAQQFPDLHSELNLSSLELGDSALYFCASSPDRVPKLDEQFFGPGTRLTVL.

The table lists this clonotype with many counts. The V and J genes are TRBV27 and TRBJ2-7; possible D gene TRBD1, 5 bases. Per the germline V gene, CDR1 is MNHEY and CDR2 is SMNVEV (reference sequence). Trimming cost V 3 bases and J 8 bases, with 17 bases left between them. This CDR3 region has 14 residues. CDR3 coding DNA: TGTGCCAGCAGTTTCAGACAGACGGATCCCAAGCAGTACTTC. Its protein is CASSFRQTDPKQYF.

The table lists this clonotype with many counts. The chain has TRBV4-1 and TRBJ2-7; D call uncertain. The CDR3 sequence is 14 residues long. V was trimmed by 0 bases and J by 4 bases, leaving 10 bases between them. CDR1 and CDR2 (germline): MGHRA, YSYEKL. As DNA, the CDR3 is TGCGCCAGCAGCCAAGAATTTTTGTTTTACGAGCAGTACTTC. As protein: CASSQEFLFYEQYF.

This chain joins TRBV7-2 and TRBJ1-5, with D hard to call. The CDR3 spans 8 residues. Germline V CDR1 and CDR2: SGHTA, FQGNSA. V was pared by 5 bases and J by 15 bases, with 5 bases between. CDR3 in DNA: TGTGCCAGCAGCCCCGTGCATTTT. This sequence encodes CASSPVHF.

This clonotype was observed a handful of times. A junction boundary mismatches the germline segment, possibly from a read error. The chain has TRBV10-3 and TRBJ1-1; TRBD1 might be the D (5 bases). Germline-derived CDR1 and CDR2 are ENHRY and SYGVKD. This CDR3 spans 16 amino acids. The CDR3 sequence is CAISEAGSSPHTEALF. The CDR3 bases are TGTGCCATCAGTGAGGCAGGGAGTTCTCCGCACACTGAAGCTCTCTTT.

This clonotype was seen once. V and J are TRBV29-1 and TRBJ2-7; D unclear. This CDR3 comprises 13 residues. Germline-derived CDR1 and CDR2 are SQVTM and ANQGSEA. The CDR3 spells CQQFRRPAYEQYF. CDR3 nucleotide sequence: TGCCAGCAGTTCCGACGCCCGGCCTACGAGCAGTACTTC.

This clonotype was seen at least ten times. This chain joins TRBV11-2 and TRBJ1-1; the D gene is possibly TRBD1 (5 bases). Looked up from germline, CDR1 is SGHAT and CDR2 is FQNNGV. This CDR3 spans 16 amino acids. Trimming stripped 0 bases from V and 2 bases from J, with 13 bases between. CDR3 region: CASSLEWGRSNTEAFF. In DNA, the CDR3 is TGTGCCAGCAGCTTAGAATGGGGGAGGAGTAACACTGAAGCTTTCTTT.

On this clonotype itself: The junction departs from the called germline gene at one end, perhaps through a read error. The CDR3, as DNA: TGCAGTACTAGAGTAGGGACTAGCACGTCCGACCAGTACTTC. It yields the protein CSTRVGTSTSDQYF. V usage is TRBV20-1 and J usage is TRBJ2-7, with TRBD2 identical over 9 bases. The length of the CDR3 is 14 residues. The germline V gene encodes CDR1 DFQATT and CDR2 SNEGSKA (reference sequence).

About this clonotype: A much larger clone lies one base from this, so it may be a read error. The chain carries TRBV3-1 and TRBJ2-7; no clear D gene. Looked up from germline, CDR1 is LGHDT and CDR2 is YNNKEL (reference sequence). There are 13 residues in the CDR3. Trimming left V 1 base short and J 7 bases short, with 11 bases between. The CDR3 reads CASSQARMGEQYF. As DNA, the CDR3 is TGTGCCAGCAGCCAAGCTCGGATGGGTGAGCAGTACTTC.

This chain uses TRBV2 with TRBJ2-1, with no clear D. Germline loops: CDR1 SNHLY, CDR2 FYNNEI. V lost 7 bases, J lost 1 base, and 11 bases lay in between. This CDR3 comprises 14 residues. The CDR3: CASIPTRSYNEQFF. The DNA of the CDR3 is TGTGCCAGCATCCCAACGAGGTCCTACAATGAGCAGTTCTTC.

V is TRBV20-1 and J is TRBJ2-5; 8 bases fit TRBD1. After removal of 1 base from V and 4 bases from J, the junction contained 11 bases not matched to a gene. CDR3 length: 16 residues. Germline-derived CDR1 and CDR2 are DFQATT and SNEGSKA (reference sequence). The CDR3 protein is CSARVTGQGDRETQYF. In DNA form, the CDR3 reads TGCAGTGCTAGAGTTACAGGACAGGGAGACAGAGAGACCCAGTACTTC.

The table lists this clonotype with a few counts. V usage is TRBV19 and J usage is TRBJ2-3; no clear D. V lost 10 bases, J lost 2 bases, and 13 bases lay in between. This CDR3 has 13 residues. Germline V gene sequence: CDR1 LNHDA, CDR2 SQIVND (reference sequence). The CDR3 coding sequence is TGTGCCACTAGGAACTATCCCACAGATACGCAGTATTTT. Translating it yields CATRNYPTDTQYF.

This clonotype was counted a few times. The V and J genes are TRBV20-1 and TRBJ1-5; TRBD1 agrees at 9 bases. Germline CDR1 DFQATT, CDR2 SNEGSKA (reference sequence). This CDR3 is built from 13 residues. Unmatched junction bases numbered 1, after V lost 3 bases and J lost 4 bases. For the CDR3, the DNA is TGCAGTGCTAGGGGGACAGGGAATCAGCCCCAGCATTTT. Encoded protein: CSARGTGNQPQHF.

The rearrangement uses TRBV5-6 and TRBJ2-5, with 7 bases identical to TRBD1. Trimming at V came to 3 bases and at J to 1 base, leaving 6 bases not matched to a gene. CDR3 length: 15 residues. From germline, CDR1 is SGHDT and CDR2 YYEEEE. In nucleotides, the CDR3 is TGTGCCAGCAGCTCCCAGGGGGTAATCCAAGAGACCCAGTACTTC. Translating it yields CASSSQGVIQETQYF. Using reference TRBV5-6 and TRBJ2-5 for the parts outside the CDR3, the full variable domain is DAGVTQSPTHLIKTRGQQVTLRCSPKSGHDTVSWYQQALGQGPQFIFQYYEEEERQRGNFPDRFSGHQFPNYSSELNVNALLLGDSALYLCASSSQGVIQETQYFGPGTRLLVL.

The chain carries TRBV15 and TRBJ2-5; 9 bases fit TRBD2. This CDR3 spans 17 amino acids. V shed 10 bases, J shed 5 bases, and the junction held 20 bases outside the gene matches. Germline loops: CDR1 LNHNV, CDR2 YYDKDF (reference sequence). DNA of the CDR3: TGTGCCAGCGCCGACCCCCTTGCGGGAGGGGGTCGGGAGACCCAGTACTTC. Protein: CASADPLAGGGRETQYF.

About this clonotype: The CDR3 does not end in the conserved phenylalanine or tryptophan, so this is likely a read error. The DNA is omitted, as the CDR3 cannot be located on it reliably, and the CDR3 follows TCRdb's listing. This chain links TRBV5-1 with TRBJ2-5; TRBD1, the table's D call, lacks a check against the DNA. The CDR3 spans 8 residues, counting both ends. Germline CDR1 and CDR2: SGHRS and YFSETQ. CDR3 sequence reads: CASRWQGG.

This clonotype showed up many times. In DNA form, the CDR3 reads TGTGCCAGCAGCCCAGGGGGCGGAGAGACCCAGTACTTC. Protein sequence: CASSPGGGETQYF. The rearrangement uses TRBV7-9 and TRBJ2-5, with 8 positions matching TRBD1. Per the germline V gene, CDR1 is SEHNR and CDR2 is FQNEAQ (reference sequence). This CDR3 region has 13 residues. V was clipped by 5 bases and J by 4 bases; unmatched bases: 3. Based on the CDR3 plus reference TRBV7-9 and TRBJ2-5, the full variable domain is DTGVSQNPRHKITKRGQNVTFRCDPISEHNRLYWYRQTLGQGPEFLTYFQNEAQLEKSRLLSDRFSAERPKGSFSTLEIQRTEQGDSAMYLCASSPGGGETQYFGPGTRLLVL.

The rearrangement uses TRBV7-9 and TRBJ1-2; D is undetermined. The CDR3 is 15 amino acids. Germline loops: CDR1 SEHNR, CDR2 FQNEAQ (reference sequence). The V gene lost 1 base and the J gene lost 3 bases, with 12 bases spanning the gap. This CDR3 is CASSLGMGWDYGYTF. In DNA, the CDR3 is TGTGCCAGCAGCTTAGGTATGGGGTGGGACTATGGCTACACCTTC.

The chain is built from TRBV20-1 and TRBJ2-5, with D possibly being TRBD1 (5 bases). V was pared by 1 base and J by 9 bases, with 21 bases between. The germline V gene encodes CDR1 DFQATT and CDR2 SNEGSKA (reference sequence). This CDR3 has 15 amino acids. CDR3 DNA sequence: TGCAGTGCTAGAGGAGGCGGCAGGGCTCGGCAGCCCCAGTACTTC. Its protein product is CSARGGGRARQPQYF.

This clonotype was picked up many times. The chain recombines TRBV20-1 with TRBJ2-7, with TRBD2 identical over 9 bases. V lost 2 bases to trimming and J lost 1 base; unmatched junction nucleotides: 0. CDR3 length: 13 residues. Per the germline V gene, CDR1 is DFQATT and CDR2 is SNEGSKA (reference sequence). This CDR3 is CSARLAGSYEQYF. DNA of the CDR3: TGCAGTGCTAGACTAGCGGGGTCCTACGAGCAGTACTTC.

The count of this clonotype is one. The rearrangement uses TRBV29-1 and TRBJ2-2, with D possibly TRBD1 on 6 matching bases. This CDR3 spans 13 amino acids. The germline gives CDR1 SQVTM, CDR2 ANQGSEA. The germline V and J ends were trimmed by 4 bases and 3 bases, with 9 bases remaining between them. The CDR3 loop is CSVVHRDTGELFF. Written as DNA, the CDR3 is TGCAGCGTTGTTCACAGGGACACCGGGGAGCTGTTTTTT.

This clonotype was counted at least ten times. The V and J genes are TRBV4-2 and TRBJ2-3, with 12 bases lining up with TRBD2. The CDR3 totals 18 residues. The ends lost 0 bases at V and 3 bases at J; junction bases unmatched: 7. CDR1 and CDR2 from the germline V gene are LGHNA and YNFKEQ. The CDR3 region is CASSQDPATSGRTDTQYF. CDR3 in DNA: TGTGCCAGCAGCCAAGATCCCGCAACTAGCGGGAGGACAGATACGCAGTATTTT.

This sequence joins TRBV29-1 and TRBJ2-5; 11 nucleotides match TRBD2. With 2 bases clipped from V and 13 bases from J, the junction kept 12 bases outside the gene matches. The CDR3 consists of 14 residues. CDR1 and CDR2 from the germline V gene are SQVTM and ANQGSEA. The CDR3 sequence: CSVERRASGRLRYF. The CDR3 DNA reads TGCAGCGTTGAAAGGAGGGCTAGCGGGAGGTTGAGGTACTTC.